This is a list of T cell receptor beta chains from one sample in a study of regulatory and conventional T cells in RAG deficiency. The repertoire was sequenced with immunoSEQ multiplex PCR; TCRdb's copy has only in-frame clones and lacks some. The sample has tens of thousands of clones; about 90% are singletons. The same data also contributed to another study, on regulatory T cells.

The sample comprised Tregs sorted from blood. The receptors originated from a human donor in good health. The CDR3 runs from the conserved cysteine through the conserved F or W.

>TRBJ2-7|TRBV6-5
CASSYWDGYEQYF
>TRBJ1-4|TRBV11-3
CASSLEGPPLGGPNEKLFF
>TRBJ1-5|TRBV19
CASSIRLNSNQPQHF
>TRBJ1-5|TRBV18
CASSPQINQPQHF
>TRBJ1-5|TRBV6-6
CASRKDRISNQPQHF
>TRBJ1-5|TRBV6-1
CASSEAGYSNQPQHF
>TRBJ2-3|TRBV28
CASSLTSTDTQYF
>TRBJ1-2|TRBV5-4
CASSSTGNYGYTF
>TRBJ1-2|TRBV7-9
CASSLGTVTVNYGYTF
>TRBJ2-3|TRBV19
CASSIRGGASTDTQYF
>TRBJ1-4|TRBV7-3
CASSLLLGTELFF
>TRBJ2-1|TRBV7-2
CASAPQGMANEQFF
>TRBJ1-5|TRBV19
CASRGRLSMGPQHF
>TRBJ2-7|TRBV19
CASSISTAYEQYF
>TRBJ1-2|TRBV13
CASSRQEVFGYTF
>TRBJ2-3|TRBV6-5
CASSYRGNTQYF
>TRBJ2-7|TRBV5-4
CASSPRGPDHYEQYF
>TRBJ1-6|TRBV5-1
CASSLDRVSPLHF
>TRBJ2-3|TRBV5-4
CASSLKRGGGDTQYF
>TRBJ2-3|TRBV6-5
CASSFLFTDTQYF
>TRBJ1-1|TRBV7-9
CASSLGTASEAFF
>TRBJ2-5|TRBV5-4
CASSLEETQYF
>TRBJ2-1|TRBV30
CASRGGARNEQFF
>TRBJ2-7|TRBV7-9
CASSSFPVHEQYF
>TRBJ2-3|TRBV5-1
CASSLWRPRGSSTDTQYF
>TRBJ1-6|TRBV5-5
CASSLSNLGRSPLHF
>TRBJ1-4|TRBV5-1
CASSSWDSEKLFF
>TRBJ1-3|TRBV9
CASSPGGISGNTIYF
>TRBJ2-1|TRBV19
CASSFRLAAYNEQFF
>TRBJ1-3|TRBV6-1
CASTMGYGGVDTIYF
>TRBJ2-4|TRBV2
CASSEAGQGARAKNIQYF
>TRBJ2-7|TRBV7-6
CASSPAAGQGSYEQYF
>TRBJ2-5|TRBV2
CASRSGSPGATQYF
>TRBJ2-7|TRBV5-1
CASSLAAGSSYEQYF
>TRBJ1-2|TRBV30
CAWSRQGGYGYTF
>TRBJ1-1|TRBV7-8
CASSPRRGSTEAFF
>TRBJ2-5|TRBV5-1
CASSLALSGGGETQYF
>TRBJ2-5|TRBV6-5
CASSYGGYAGETQYF
>TRBJ2-7|TRBV6-6
CASSPRRTGGYEQYF